What follows are 29 T cell receptor beta chains derived from one specimen sequenced in a study of blood T cell repertoires in COVID-19. Repertoires were generated with immunoSEQ multiplex PCR, while TCRdb's copy carries only in-frame clones and drops some. In the table there are 150,000 to 200,000 clones, 85% to 95% of which are singletons. The sample consisted of peripheral blood. These TCRs come from a woman aged 55-70 years with COVID-19, enrolled during active disease.

The CDR3 nucleotides read TGTGCCAGCAGCGACCCCCGGGACAGGGGTTACAATGAGCAGTTCTTC. As protein: CASSDPRDRGYNEQFF. The chain uses TRBV2 and TRBJ2-1; TRBD1 agrees at 10 bases. CDR1 SNHLY and CDR2 FYNNEI come from the germline V gene. The CDR3 runs 16 residues. The V segment lost 6 bases and the J segment 4 bases; nucleotides outside the gene matches: 9.

V and J are TRBV2 and TRBJ2-5; 9 bases align to TRBD2. Germline lookup yields CDR1 SNHLY and CDR2 FYNNEI. CDR3 length: 15 amino acids. Losses at the gene ends were 5 bases for V and 1 base for J; bases not matched to a gene: 5. In DNA, the CDR3 is TGTGCCAGCAGTCGTTTGACTAGCGGCCAAGAGACCCAGTACTTC. Translating gives CASSRLTSGQETQYF.

The rearrangement uses TRBV5-5 and TRBJ1-2; no clear D gene. The germline gives CDR1 SGHKS, CDR2 YYEKEE (reference sequence). Trimming shortened V by 6 bases and J by 0 bases, and 12 bases separated the two germline ends. This CDR3 region has 14 residues. Here the CDR3 reads CASTSILANYGYTF. The CDR3 DNA is TGTGCCAGCACCTCCATACTCGCTAACTATGGCTACACCTTC.

CDR3 nucleotide sequence: TGTGCCAGCAGCTTGGTTGGCGGGGGTCCGGAGGAGACCCAGTACTTC. It translates to CASSLVGGGPEETQYF. The rearrangement uses TRBV7-3 and TRBJ2-5; 7 bases line up with TRBD2. Germline trimming cut 3 bases from V and 5 bases from J; bases unmatched to any gene: 12. This CDR3 has 16 amino acids. In germline, CDR1 is SGHTA, CDR2 FQGTGA.

This sequence joins TRBV2 and TRBJ1-3; weak D call: TRBD1 (5 bases). This CDR3 spans 14 amino acids. Germline V gene data show CDR1 as SNHLY and CDR2 as FYNNEI. Between the trimmed V and J ends, which lost 5 bases and 4 bases, there was a span of 12 bases. Here the CDR3 reads CASSTGLIGNTIYF. CDR3 bases: TGTGCCAGCAGTACAGGTCTTATAGGAAACACCATATATTTT.

The genes are TRBV6-5 and TRBJ2-7; 8 nucleotides line up with TRBD1. The CDR3 length is 13 residues. V lost 7 bases and J lost 5; bases outside the gene matches: 7. CDR1 is MNHEY and CDR2 is SVGAGI in the germline V gene. CDR3: CASTGTGSHEQYF. The CDR3 nucleotides read TGTGCCAGCACCGGGACAGGCAGCCACGAGCAGTACTTC.

The chain joins TRBV18 to TRBJ1-1, with D possibly matching TRBD1 (6 bases). The CDR3 extends over 13 amino acids. Per germline, CDR1 KGHSH and CDR2 LQKENI. The V end was cut by 3 bases, the J end by 8 bases, with 13 bases between. CDR3 nucleotides: TGTGCCAGCTCACCGGCCGGCAGGGGAGAAGCTTTCTTT. Amino acid sequence: CASSPAGRGEAFF.

The CDR3 loop is CASSLTGGQPQHF. The CDR3 coding sequence is TGTGCCAGCAGCCTGACAGGAGGCCAGCCCCAGCATTTT. The chain is built from TRBV12-3 or TRBV12-4 and TRBJ1-5; tentatively, D is TRBD1 (6 bases). Trimming removed 6 bases at V and 7 bases at J, with 13 bases between. This CDR3 has 13 residues.

In regard to this clone: The junction does not match germline at one end; this may be a read error. The J gene is TRBJ2-1, the V gene TRBV7-7; 8 bases align to TRBD1. The CDR3 has 16 amino acids. Germline V CDR1 and CDR2: SSHAT, FNYEAQ (reference sequence). The CDR3 DNA follows: TGTGCTAGCAGCTCCCTGGACAGGGAATCCTACAATGAGCAGTTCTTC. Its translation is CASSSLDRESYNEQFF.

The genes are TRBV6-6 and TRBJ1-2; maybe TRBD1 (6 bases). The CDR3 extends over 13 amino acids. V was trimmed by 7 bases and J by 4 bases, leaving 13 bases between them. Looked up from germline, CDR1 is MNHNY and CDR2 is SVGAGI (reference sequence). CDR3 DNA: TGTGCCAGCATTTTTAGGGGGTCCTATGGCTACACCTTC. Residues: CASIFRGSYGYTF.

The J gene is TRBJ1-6, the V gene TRBV7-2; TRBD1 matches at 7 bases. V trimming: 0 bases; J trimming: 9 bases; junction bases outside the gene matches: 2. Per germline, CDR1 SGHTA and CDR2 FQGNSA. This CDR3 spans 14 amino acids. Here the CDR3 reads CASSLAQGGSPLHF. The CDR3 DNA is TGTGCCAGCAGCTTAGCGCAGGGGGGTTCACCCCTCCACTTT.

The V and J genes are TRBV4-2 and TRBJ1-2; D remains ambiguous. Germline lookup yields CDR1 LGHNA and CDR2 YNFKEQ. The V end was cut by 0 bases, the J end by 4 bases, with 6 bases between. This CDR3 is 13 amino acids long. CDR3: CASSQEILYGYTF. CDR3 bases: TGTGCCAGCAGCCAAGAGATACTCTATGGCTACACCTTC.

The V call is TRBV7-9, the J call TRBJ2-7, with 7 bases matching TRBD2. Germline V gene data show CDR1 as SEHNR and CDR2 as FQNEAQ (reference sequence). J lost 2 bases, V lost 7 bases, and 11 bases had no gene match. CDR3 length equals 15 residues. Here the CDR3 reads CASTQAGAGAYEQYF. The CDR3 DNA is TGTGCCAGCACCCAGGCCGGGGCGGGGGCCTACGAGCAGTACTTC.

This chain links TRBV4-2 with TRBJ1-3; no definite D call. This CDR3 spans 19 amino acids. Germline V CDR1 and CDR2: LGHNA, YNFKEQ. Trimming cost V 0 bases and J 0 bases, with 18 bases left between them. CDR3 region: CASSQDSAVYARSGNTIYF. The CDR3 DNA is TGTGCCAGCAGCCAAGATAGCGCGGTCTACGCACGCTCTGGAAACACCATATATTTT.

This clone has more than one count but fewer than ten. This chain links TRBV12-3 or TRBV12-4 with TRBJ1-2; maybe TRBD1 (6 bases). The CDR3 consists of 13 residues. V lost 3 bases, J lost 8 bases, and 13 bases lay in between. The CDR3 sequence: CASSFRGALGYTF. As DNA, the CDR3 is TGTGCCAGCAGTTTTCGGGGGGCCCTCGGCTACACCTTC.

This chain links TRBV5-1 with TRBJ2-3; TRBD1 matches at 8 bases. V shed 0 bases and J 2 bases; nucleotides not matched to a gene: 2. CDR3 length: 15 residues. CDR1 is SGHRS and CDR2 is YFSETQ in the germline V gene. CDR3 coding DNA: TGCGCCAGCAGCTTGGCGGACAGGGCCACAGATACGCAGTATTTT. Its protein is CASSLADRATDTQYF.

The chain uses TRBV29-1 and TRBJ1-1, with D tentatively TRBD1 (5 bases). Looked up from germline, CDR1 is SQVTM and CDR2 is ANQGSEA. There are 16 residues in the CDR3. The V gene lost 1 base and the J gene lost 2 bases, with 17 bases spanning the gap. CDR3 amino acids: CSVEVRPGYINTEAFF. CDR3 in DNA: TGCAGCGTTGAAGTAAGACCAGGGTACATAAACACTGAAGCTTTCTTT.

Only a few counts were recorded for this clone. For the CDR3, the DNA is TGTGCCAGCAGCCTCTCGACAGGGCTCGAGCAACTGTTTTTT. It encodes CASSLSTGLEQLFF. The chain recombines TRBV7-9 with TRBJ1-4; 7 bases line up with TRBD1. This CDR3 has 14 amino acids. Unmatched junction bases numbered 12, after V lost 5 bases and J lost 12 bases. Germline values: CDR1 SEHNR, CDR2 FQNEAQ (reference sequence).

This chain joins TRBV19 and TRBJ1-2, with unresolved D. The length of the CDR3 is 14 residues. Per the germline V gene, CDR1 is LNHDA and CDR2 is SQIVND (reference sequence). Trimming pared 4 bases from V and 0 bases from J, leaving 9 bases between. The CDR3 region has the DNA TGTGCCAGTAGTACACCCCTAACTAACTATGGCTACACCTTC. It codes for CASSTPLTNYGYTF.

CDR3 coding DNA: TGTGCCAGCTCACCTGGACATCAAGAGACCCAGTACTTC. Its protein product is CASSPGHQETQYF. V usage is TRBV18 and J usage is TRBJ2-5; maybe TRBD1 (5 bases). This CDR3 has 13 residues. CDR1 is KGHSH and CDR2 is LQKENI in the germline V gene. With 3 bases removed from V and 2 bases from J, the gap between germline ends came to 7 bases. The variable domain in full, with the rest retrieved from reference TRBV18 and TRBJ2-5, is NAGVMQNPRHLVRRRGQEARLRCSPMKGHSHVYWYRQLPEEGLKFMVYLQKENIIDESGMPKERFSAEFPKEGPSILRIQQVVRGDSAAYFCASSPGHQETQYFGPGTRLLVL.

This clone was seen a handful of times. This rearrangement joins TRBV11-2 to TRBJ1-4, with D perhaps matching TRBD1 (6 bases). The CDR3 is 15 amino acids. Germline V gene data show CDR1 as SGHAT and CDR2 as FQNNGV. The ends were cut back, 7 bases at V and 3 bases at J, with 15 bases in the middle. The CDR3 sequence: CASNRMGAANEKLFF. The CDR3 coding sequence is TGTGCCAGCAACAGGATGGGGGCGGCTAATGAAAAACTGTTTTTT.

The chain has TRBV6-6 and TRBJ1-3; the D is unclear. Germline V lookup: CDR1 MNHNY, CDR2 SVGAGI (reference sequence). The V end was cut by 2 bases, the J end by 4 bases, with 9 bases between. This CDR3 has 14 residues. This chain's CDR3 is CASSYDLGGNTIYF. In DNA, the CDR3 is TGTGCCAGCAGTTACGATCTCGGGGGAAACACCATATATTTT.

The chain is built from TRBV7-9 and TRBJ1-2, with 8 nucleotides matching TRBD1. Germline loops: CDR1 SEHNR, CDR2 FQNEAQ (reference sequence). The CDR3 loop spans 17 amino acids. V dropped 5 bases and J dropped 1; count of bases not matched to a gene: 12. The CDR3 region is CASSPSGQGGFNYGYTF. In nucleotides, the CDR3 is TGTGCCAGCAGCCCATCAGGACAGGGTGGGTTTAACTATGGCTACACCTTC.

The V gene is TRBV27, the J gene TRBJ1-2; 9 nucleotides line up with TRBD1. This CDR3 contains 13 residues. The germline V gene has CDR1 MNHEY and CDR2 SMNVEV (reference sequence). V gave up 6 bases and J gave up 8 bases; unmatched junction bases: 7. The CDR3 nucleotides are TGTGCCAGCAGAGTACAGGGGGCGCGGGGCTACACCTTC. This gives the protein CASRVQGARGYTF.

This rearrangement joins TRBV14 to TRBJ1-4; TRBD1 agrees at 7 bases. CDR3 length equals 13 residues. Germline loops: CDR1 SGHDN, CDR2 FVKESK. With 1 base clipped from V and 8 bases from J, the junction kept 1 base outside the gene matches. The CDR3 coding sequence is TGTGCCAGCAGCCAAGTACAGGGGGAAAAACTGTTTTTT. Translated, it gives CASSQVQGEKLFF.

This chain's CDR3 is CASAPGTSLNEQFF. In DNA, the CDR3 is TGTGCCAGCGCCCCCGGGACTAGCCTCAATGAGCAGTTCTTC. The chain recombines TRBV7-8 with TRBJ2-1, with 9 bases that match TRBD2. V dropped 8 bases and J dropped 6; count of bases not matched to a gene: 8. The germline V gene encodes CDR1 SGHVS and CDR2 FQNEAQ. CDR3 length: 14 amino acids. The full variable domain, in which reference TRBV7-8 and TRBJ2-1 provide the parts outside the CDR3, is GAGVSQSPRYKVAKRGQDVALRCDPISGHVSLFWYQQALGQGPEFLTYFQNEAQLDKSGLPSDRFFAERPEGSVSTLKIQRTQQEDSAVYLCASAPGTSLNEQFFGPGTRLTVL.

This clone was counted a single time. This chain links TRBV25-1 with TRBJ2-1; 9 nucleotides align to TRBD2. The CDR3 extends over 16 amino acids. The V and J ends lost 2 bases and 8 bases, in that order; junction bases with no gene match: 10. Germline lookup yields CDR1 MGHDK and CDR2 SYGVNS. The chain's CDR3 is CASSEAGGGAFDEQFF. The CDR3 region has the DNA TGTGCCAGCAGTGAAGCAGGCGGGGGGGCCTTCGATGAGCAGTTCTTC.

Only a few counts were recorded for this clone. CDR3 nucleotide sequence: TGTGCCAGCAGCTTAGAACGGCAGGGGCTTAACTATGGCTACACCTTC. This sequence encodes CASSLERQGLNYGYTF. The V gene is TRBV7-8, the J gene TRBJ1-2; a weak D match, TRBD1 (6 bases). The CDR3 spans 16 residues. Germline V gives CDR1 SGHVS, CDR2 FQNEAQ. Trimming shortened V by 1 base and J by 1 base, and 13 bases separated the two germline ends.

The chain has TRBV27 and TRBJ1-5; no definite D call. This CDR3 is 16 amino acids long. Germline V CDR1 and CDR2: MNHEY, SMNVEV (reference sequence). Trimming removed 0 bases at V and 4 bases at J, with 13 bases between. The CDR3 nucleotides read TGTGCCAGCAGTTTATCAAGGCAGGTTGGGAATCAGCCCCAGCATTTT. Encoded protein: CASSLSRQVGNQPQHF.